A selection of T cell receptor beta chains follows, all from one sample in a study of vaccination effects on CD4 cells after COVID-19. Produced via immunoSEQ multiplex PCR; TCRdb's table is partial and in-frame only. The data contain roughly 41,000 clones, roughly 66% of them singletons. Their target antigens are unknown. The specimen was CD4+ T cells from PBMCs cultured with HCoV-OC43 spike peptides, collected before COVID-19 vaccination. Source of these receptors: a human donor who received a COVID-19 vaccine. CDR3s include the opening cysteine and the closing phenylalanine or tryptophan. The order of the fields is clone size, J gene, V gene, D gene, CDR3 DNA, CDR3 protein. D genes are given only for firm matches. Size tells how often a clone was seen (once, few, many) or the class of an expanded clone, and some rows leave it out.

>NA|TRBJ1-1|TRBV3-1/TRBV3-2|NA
TGTGCCAGCAGCCAAGGCGGCGTGTTGGGGGCTTTCTTT
CASSQGGVLGAFF
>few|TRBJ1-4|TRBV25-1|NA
TGTGCCAGCAATGAGGGTGGCGAAAAACTGTTTTTT
CASNEGGEKLFF
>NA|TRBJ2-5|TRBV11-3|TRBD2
TGTGCCAGCAGCCGGGGGGGCCGTGAGACCCAGTACTTC
CASSRGGRETQYF
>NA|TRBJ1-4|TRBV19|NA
TGTGCCAGTAGCTATAGACAGCGGAGTAATGAAAAACTGTTTTTT
CASSYRQRSNEKLFF
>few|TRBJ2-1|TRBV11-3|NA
TGTGCCAGCAGCCCGGAAGGACGGGGCAGGCAGTTCTTC
CASSPEGRGRQFF
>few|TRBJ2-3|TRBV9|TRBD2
TGTGCCAGCAGCGATCCGGGACTAGCGGTATGGTTAGGGACAGATACGCAGTATTTT
CASSDPGLAVWLGTDTQYF
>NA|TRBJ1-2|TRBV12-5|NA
TGTGCTAGTGGTTATCGGGACATGGGAAGGTCGAACTATGGCTACACCTTC
CASGYRDMGRSNYGYTF
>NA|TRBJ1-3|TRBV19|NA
TGTGCCAGTAGTATGACGACATTTTCAGGAAACACCATATATTTT
CASSMTTFSGNTIYF
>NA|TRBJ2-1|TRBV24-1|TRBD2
TGTGCCACCAGTGATTTAACTAGCGGAAAACAGTTCTTC
CATSDLTSGKQFF
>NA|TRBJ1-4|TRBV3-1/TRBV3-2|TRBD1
TGTGCCAGCAGCCAATGGACAGGGGACGATGAAAAACTGTTTTTT
CASSQWTGDDEKLFF
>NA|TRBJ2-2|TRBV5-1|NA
TGCGCCAGCAGCTTGGGCAGCAACACCGGGGAGCTGTTTTTT
CASSLGSNTGELFF
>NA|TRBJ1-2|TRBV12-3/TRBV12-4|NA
TGTGCCAGCAGTTTCCCCCGGGGGGTCGCGCGCTTC
CASSFPRGVARF
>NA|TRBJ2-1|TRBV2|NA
TGTGCCAGCAGTGCCTTGAGCGTCGAGCAGTTCTTC
CASSALSVEQFF
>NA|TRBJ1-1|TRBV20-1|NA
TGCAGTGCTAGTCAGAGTAGAGGGACTGAAGCTTTCTTT
CSASQSRGTEAFF
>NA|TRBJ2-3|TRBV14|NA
TGTGCCAGCAGCCAAGATTGGAGGGGCTTGGATACGCAGTATTTT
CASSQDWRGLDTQYF
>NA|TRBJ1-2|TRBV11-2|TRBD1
TGTGCCAGCAGCTTAGAGCCCTACACAGGGGTGGGCGGCTACACCTTC
CASSLEPYTGVGGYTF
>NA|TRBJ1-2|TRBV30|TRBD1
TGTGCCTGGAGTGTATCGGGACAGGGGCCTCGGGGCTACACCTTC
CAWSVSGQGPRGYTF
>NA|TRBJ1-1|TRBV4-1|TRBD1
TGCGCCAGCAGCAAACCGGACAGGGGGCTCACTGAAGCTTTCTTT
CASSKPDRGLTEAFF
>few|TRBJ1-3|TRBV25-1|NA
TGTGCCAGCAGTCGAAGGTGGGGGCCGGGAAACACCATATATTTT
CASSRRWGPGNTIYF
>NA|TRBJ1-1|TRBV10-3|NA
TGTGCCATCAGTGAGGGTTTAGGACAGAACACTGAAGCTTTCTTT
CAISEGLGQNTEAFF
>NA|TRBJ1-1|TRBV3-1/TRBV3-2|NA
TGTGCCAGCAGCCAACCACAGGGGAACACTGAAGCTTTCTTT
CASSQPQGNTEAFF
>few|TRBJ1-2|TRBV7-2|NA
TGTGCCAGCAGCTTAGGGTCTGGGGGGAACACCGGATACACCTTC
CASSLGSGGNTGYTF
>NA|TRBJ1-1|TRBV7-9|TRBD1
TGTGCCAGCAGCAGGGGGCGTGGGAACACTGAAGCTTTCTTT
CASSRGRGNTEAFF
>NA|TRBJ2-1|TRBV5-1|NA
TGCGCCAGCAGCTTGGGGGGGGGACAGCGAAGTGAGCAGTTCTTC
CASSLGGGQRSEQFF
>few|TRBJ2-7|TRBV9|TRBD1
TGTGCCAGCAGCCCATCAACCAGGGGGACCCCCTACGAGCAGTACTTC
CASSPSTRGTPYEQYF
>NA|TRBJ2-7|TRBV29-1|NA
TGCAGCGTAGGGGACGGATTTTACGAGCAGTACTTC
CSVGDGFYEQYF
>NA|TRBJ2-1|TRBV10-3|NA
TGTGCCATCAGTGGGTTAGGGTACAATGAGCAGTTCTTC
CAISGLGYNEQFF
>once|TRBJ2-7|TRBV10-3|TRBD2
TGTGCCACCCAACCAGCGGGAGTCGCCGAGCAGTACTTC
CATQPAGVAEQYF
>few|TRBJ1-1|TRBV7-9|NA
TGTGCCAGCAGCTTAGGGGGCTTGTCCACTGAAGCTTTCTTT
CASSLGGLSTEAFF
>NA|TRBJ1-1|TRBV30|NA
TGTGCCTGGAGTGTACCGGAGGGAAACCCTGAAGCTTTCTTT
CAWSVPEGNPEAFF
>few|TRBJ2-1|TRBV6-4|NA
TGTGCCAGCAGCCCCCAGGGTAGGTCCTACAATGAGCAGTTCTTC
CASSPQGRSYNEQFF
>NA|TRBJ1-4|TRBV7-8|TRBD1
TGTGCCACCTGTCCCGGGACAGGTGAAAAACTGTTTTTT
CATCPGTGEKLFF
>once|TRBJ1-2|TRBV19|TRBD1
TGTGCCAGTAGCGACAGGGGTAACTATGGCTACACCTTC
CASSDRGNYGYTF
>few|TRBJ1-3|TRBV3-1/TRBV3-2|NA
TGTGCCAGCAGCCCCTCCGACAGGCGTGTCACTGGAAACACCATATATTTT
CASSPSDRRVTGNTIYF
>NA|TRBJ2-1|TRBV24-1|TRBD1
TGTGCCACCAGTGGTCATCCGGGACAGGGTGACAATGAGCAGTTCTTC
CATSGHPGQGDNEQFF
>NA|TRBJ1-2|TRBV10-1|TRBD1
TGCGCCAGCAGTCGGACAGGGGGCGGTGGCTACACCTTC
CASSRTGGGGYTF
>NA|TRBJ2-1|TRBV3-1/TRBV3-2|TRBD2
TGTGCCAGCAGTACTAGCGGGGGATCCTACAATGAGCAGTTCTTC
CASSTSGGSYNEQFF
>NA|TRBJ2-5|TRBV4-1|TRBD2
TGCGCCAGCAGCCAAGGGACTAGCGGGGTAAGGTTCGCGGAGACCCAGTACTTC
CASSQGTSGVRFAETQYF
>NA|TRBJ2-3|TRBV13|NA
TGTGCCAGCAGTTCGACTACCACATCCTACTGGCGTGGTAAAACAGATACGCAGTATTTT
CASSSTTTSYWRGKTDTQYF
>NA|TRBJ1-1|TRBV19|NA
TGTGCCAGTAGTATCCTAACGGCTACCCCTGGGAACACTGAAGCTTTCTTT
CASSILTATPGNTEAFF
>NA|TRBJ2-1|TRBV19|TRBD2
TGTGCCAGTAGTATAGTTAACCTGGCGGGAGTTAACAATGAGCAGTTCTTC
CASSIVNLAGVNNEQFF
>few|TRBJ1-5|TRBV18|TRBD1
TGTGCCAGCTCAGAACAGGGGGCCGGACAGCCCCAGCATTTT
CASSEQGAGQPQHF
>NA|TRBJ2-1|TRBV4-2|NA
TGTGCCAGCAGCCAAGAGGTGCAACAGTTCTTC
CASSQEVQQFF
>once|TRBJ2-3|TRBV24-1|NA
TGTGCCACCAGTGATCCCAGCGGAGACACAGATACGCAGTATTTT
CATSDPSGDTDTQYF
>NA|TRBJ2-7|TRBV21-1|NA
TGTGCCAGCAGCAAAGATGGTTACGAGCAGTACTTC
CASSKDGYEQYF
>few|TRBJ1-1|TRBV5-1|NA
TGCGCCAGCAGCTTGGCGGACTGGAACACTGAAGCTTTCTTT
CASSLADWNTEAFF
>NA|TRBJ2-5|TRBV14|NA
TGTGCCAGCAGCCAAGGGAGCGCGTGGGGGGTACAAGAGACCCAGTACTTC
CASSQGSAWGVQETQYF
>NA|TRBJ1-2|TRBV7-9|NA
TGTGCCAGCAGCTTAGGACACTCCCCTAACTATGGCTACACCTTC
CASSLGHSPNYGYTF
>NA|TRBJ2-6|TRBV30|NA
TGTGCCTGGACAATTACCGGTGGGGCCAACGTCCTGACTTTC
CAWTITGGANVLTF
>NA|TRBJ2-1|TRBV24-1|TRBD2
TGTGCCACCAGTGATCCTAGCGGGGGGCCCTACAATGAGCAGTTCTTC
CATSDPSGGPYNEQFF
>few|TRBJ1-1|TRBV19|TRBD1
TGTGCCAGTAGTATTGGCAGGGGGCGTCAGAACACTGAAGCTTTCTTT
CASSIGRGRQNTEAFF
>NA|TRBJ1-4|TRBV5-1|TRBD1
TGCGCCAGCAGCTGGGACAGGGTGGCTAATGAAAAACTGTTTTTT
CASSWDRVANEKLFF
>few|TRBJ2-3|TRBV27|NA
TGTGCCAGCAGTACCGGGACAACTAGCACAGATACGCAGTATTTT
CASSTGTTSTDTQYF
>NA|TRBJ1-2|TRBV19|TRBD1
TGTGCCAGTAGTCTCTGGGACAGGGCTGACTATGGCTACACCTTC
CASSLWDRADYGYTF
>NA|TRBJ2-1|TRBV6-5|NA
TGTGCCAGCCGGGATCTAAAGTCATATGAGCAGTTCTTC
CASRDLKSYEQFF
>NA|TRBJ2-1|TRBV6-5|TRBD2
TGTGCCAGCAGTTACTTCGGCGCTAGCGGGAGGGGTGAGCAGTTCTTC
CASSYFGASGRGEQFF
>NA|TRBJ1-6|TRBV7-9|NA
TGTGCCAGCAGCTCCATGCAGGGATCACCCCTCCACTTT
CASSSMQGSPLHF
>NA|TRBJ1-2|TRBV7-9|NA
TGTGCCAGCAGCACCCGGGTCAGGGACCATAACTATGGCTACACCTTC
CASSTRVRDHNYGYTF
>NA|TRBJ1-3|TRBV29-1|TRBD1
TGCAGCGTACTAGAGGGGGCCAGAAACACCATATATTTT
CSVLEGARNTIYF